One sample yielded the 30 T cell receptor beta chains listed below, sequenced in a study of blood T cell repertoires in COVID-19. Here immunoSEQ multiplex PCR was the method, and the copy in TCRdb shows in-frame clones only, minus some. In the table there are about 300,000 clones, 83% of which are singletons. The sequencing sample was made of peripheral blood. The origin of the receptors is a woman aged 45-59 years with acute or convalescent COVID-19.

The V call is TRBV30, the J call TRBJ1-1, with 9 bases identical to TRBD1. V shed 5 bases and J 1 base; nucleotides not matched to a gene: 2. Germline V gives CDR1 GTSNPN, CDR2 SVGIG (reference sequence). The CDR3 loop spans 13 amino acids. CDR3 DNA sequence: TGTGCCTGGGAGACAGGGGGGAACACTGAAGCTTTCTTT. Translation gives CAWETGGNTEAFF.

This clone was detected a few times. The chain links TRBV7-9 to TRBJ2-1; TRBD2 matches 8 bases. Germline V gene data show CDR1 as SEHNR and CDR2 as FQNEAQ (reference sequence). V gave up 5 bases and J gave up 1 base; unmatched junction bases: 7. The CDR3 contains 16 residues. The CDR3 loop is CASSPWAGGSYNEQFF. CDR3 DNA: TGTGCCAGCAGCCCGTGGGCGGGAGGATCCTACAATGAGCAGTTCTTC.

CDR3 bases: TGTGCCAGCAGCCCAGACAGGAGCTCCTACAATGAGCAGTTCTTC. The encoded protein is CASSPDRSSYNEQFF. The rearrangement uses TRBV7-9 and TRBJ2-1, with D possibly TRBD1 on 6 matching bases. This CDR3 spans 15 amino acids. V was pared by 5 bases and J by 0 bases, with 11 bases between. Germline V gene lookup returns CDR1 SEHNR and CDR2 FQNEAQ (reference sequence).

The chain couples TRBV6-6 to TRBJ1-3; D unresolved. The CDR3 has 16 amino acids. Per germline, CDR1 MNHNY and CDR2 SVGAGI (reference sequence). V was pared by 2 bases and J by 0 bases, with 11 bases between. CDR3: CASSYETGSSGNTIYF. The CDR3 DNA reads as TGTGCCAGCAGTTACGAGACGGGAAGCTCTGGAAACACCATATATTTT.

This clone was counted a single time. The rearrangement links TRBV12-5 to TRBJ1-1; D is undetermined. Looked up from germline, CDR1 is LGHNT and CDR2 is FRNRAP. CDR3 length: 14 amino acids. V was cut by 0 bases and J by 5 bases, with 10 bases left in between. CDR3 residues: CASGLVPGSTEAFF. Written as DNA, the CDR3 is TGTGCTAGTGGTTTGGTACCGGGGTCGACTGAAGCTTTCTTT.

This clone was seen only a few times. V usage is TRBV6-5 and J usage is TRBJ1-2, with 9 bases fitting TRBD1. Germline values: CDR1 MNHEY, CDR2 SVGAGI. The CDR3 spans 14 residues. Trimming at V came to 6 bases and at J to 2 bases, leaving 4 bases not matched to a gene. In DNA, the CDR3 is TGTGCCAGCAGGCCAACAGGGGGCAACTATGGCTACACCTTC. The encoded protein is CASRPTGGNYGYTF.

The J gene is TRBJ2-5, the V gene TRBV29-1, with 8 positions matching TRBD2. The V segment lost 7 bases and the J segment 1 base; nucleotides outside the gene matches: 8. The CDR3 extends over 14 amino acids. Per the germline V gene, CDR1 is SQVTM and CDR2 is ANQGSEA. In DNA form, the CDR3 reads TGCAGCGCTCCCGCGGCGGGAGGCCAAGAGACCCAGTACTTC. This gives the protein CSAPAAGGQETQYF.

This rearrangement joins TRBV10-1 to TRBJ2-7; 12 positions agree with TRBD2. The CDR3 is 18 residues long. J was trimmed by 5 bases and V by 8 bases; bases with no gene match: 19. Germline V gene lookup returns CDR1 WNHNN and CDR2 SYGVQD (reference sequence). CDR3 DNA: TGCGCCAGCGACAGACTAGCGGGAGAACCCCCTCTTCCCCACGAGCAGTACTTC. It is translated as CASDRLAGEPPLPHEQYF.

The chain employs TRBV5-1 and TRBJ2-1, with D tentatively TRBD2 (5 bases). V was cut by 2 bases and J by 10 bases, with 19 bases left in between. CDR1 SGHRS and CDR2 YFSETQ come from the germline V gene. The CDR3 extends over 15 amino acids. Here the CDR3 reads CASSFGNTGALEQFF. Here the CDR3 DNA reads TGCGCCAGCAGCTTCGGGAATACCGGCGCGCTGGAGCAGTTCTTC. Variable domain in full (rest from reference TRBV5-1 and TRBJ2-1): KAGVTQTPRYLIKTRGQQVTLSCSPISGHRSVSWYQQTPGQGLQFLFEYFSETQRNKGNFPGRFSGRQFSNSRSEMNVSTLELGDSALYLCASSFGNTGALEQFFGPGTRLTVL.

This rearrangement joins TRBV12-3 or TRBV12-4 to TRBJ1-5, with a tentative D call TRBD1 (5 bases). V gave up 3 bases and J gave up 7 bases, with 10 bases separating them. This CDR3 contains 13 residues. The CDR3 is CASSLSGEQPQHF. The CDR3 coding sequence is TGTGCCAGCAGTTTGTCGGGGGAGCAGCCCCAGCATTTT.

The chain combines TRBV19 with TRBJ2-3, with TRBD2 matching 11 bases. Trimming removed 7 bases from V and 5 bases from J; junction bases left unmatched: 5. Per the germline V gene, CDR1 is LNHDA and CDR2 is SQIVND (reference sequence). The CDR3 runs to 14 residues. CDR3 nucleotides: TGTGCCAGTACGACTAGCGGGGTTATAGATACGCAGTATTTT. Amino acids: CASTTSGVIDTQYF.

V usage is TRBV19 and J usage is TRBJ1-1, with 8 nucleotides matching TRBD1. The V gene's germline CDR1 is LNHDA and CDR2 SQIVND (reference sequence). V lost 9 bases and J lost 0; bases outside the gene matches: 0. This CDR3 comprises 12 residues. The CDR3 nucleotides read TGTGCCAGGGACAGGGTGAACACTGAAGCTTTCTTT. Protein product: CARDRVNTEAFF.

V and J are TRBV21-1 and TRBJ1-2. TRBV21-1 is a recognized pseudogene. The CDR3 loop spans 11 amino acids. The chain's CDR3 is CASSKSGGYTF. The DNA of the CDR3 is TGTGCCAGCAGCAAATCCGGGGGCTACACCTTC.

This chain uses TRBV5-6 with TRBJ2-1, with 9 positions matching TRBD2. Germline CDR1 SGHDT, CDR2 YYEEEE. The V segment lost 6 bases and the J segment 1 base; nucleotides outside the gene matches: 5. The CDR3 has 15 residues. CDR3: CASTLAGASYNEQFF. In nucleotides, the CDR3 is TGTGCCAGCACCTTAGCGGGAGCTTCCTACAATGAGCAGTTCTTC.

The chain has TRBV3-1 (or the pseudogene TRBV3-2) and TRBJ2-2; 11 positions agree with TRBD2. V shed 2 bases and J 7 bases; nucleotides not matched to a gene: 9. Germline assignment: CDR1 LGHDT and CDR2 YNNKEL (reference sequence). This CDR3 contains 17 residues. The CDR3, as DNA: TGTGCCAGCAGCCAATCTGTAGCGGGAGGGCTGATCGGGGAGCTGTTTTTT. Encoded protein: CASSQSVAGGLIGELFF.

The V and J genes are TRBV27 and TRBJ1-4; 10 bases fit TRBD1. CDR1 and CDR2 from the germline V gene are MNHEY and SMNVEV (reference sequence). The CDR3 runs to 15 residues. Germline trimming cut 5 bases from V and 8 bases from J; bases unmatched to any gene: 8. The chain's CDR3 is CASSTRQGAGEKLFF. In nucleotides, the CDR3 is TGTGCCAGCAGTACAAGACAGGGGGCGGGAGAAAAACTGTTTTTT.

This clone was counted between two and nine times. The chain couples TRBV2 to TRBJ1-1; D is perhaps TRBD1 (5 bases). Germline V lookup: CDR1 SNHLY, CDR2 FYNNEI. This CDR3 is built from 17 residues. With 7 bases removed from V and 1 base from J, the gap between germline ends came to 22 bases. This chain's CDR3 is CASIHSRGGVPNTEAFF. The CDR3 DNA is TGTGCCAGCATCCATTCCCGGGGGGGAGTCCCGAACACTGAAGCTTTCTTT.

CDR3 loop: CASSPRTGESDEQYF. The CDR3 bases are TGTGCCAGCAGCCCTCGGACAGGGGAAAGCGACGAGCAGTACTTC. The rearrangement uses TRBV7-2 and TRBJ2-7, with 9 bases matching TRBD1. Trimming cost V 5 bases and J 5 bases; bases outside gene matches: 10. CDR1 and CDR2 (germline): SGHTA, FQGNSA. The CDR3 covers 15 residues.

The chain is built from TRBV19 and TRBJ1-4; D uncertain. This CDR3 is built from 15 residues. The V end lost 7 bases, the J end lost 0 bases, and 12 bases lay between the germline ends. Germline V gene data show CDR1 as LNHDA and CDR2 as SQIVND (reference sequence). The CDR3 DNA is TGTGCCAGTAAGAGGGCAGATACAACTAATGAAAAACTGTTTTTT. Translation gives CASKRADTTNEKLFF.

This chain joins TRBV30 and TRBJ1-5; TRBD1 matches at 7 bases. This CDR3 region has 14 residues. V was pared by 3 bases and J by 5 bases, with 7 bases of the junction left unmatched. Germline V gene lookup returns CDR1 GTSNPN and CDR2 SVGIG (reference sequence). This chain's CDR3 is CAWSAGQSDQPQHF. The CDR3 DNA reads as TGTGCCTGGAGCGCGGGACAGTCGGATCAGCCCCAGCATTTT.

This chain joins TRBV24-1 and TRBJ1-2, with D perhaps TRBD1 (6 bases). This CDR3 is 13 amino acids long. Trimming stripped 6 bases from V and 7 bases from J, with 14 bases between. Germline CDR1 KGHDR, CDR2 SFDVKD. CDR3 in amino acids: CATSYPGAGGYTF. CDR3 bases: TGTGCCACCAGTTACCCAGGGGCAGGTGGCTACACCTTC.

This chain connects TRBV14 to TRBJ2-3; 10 nucleotides align to TRBD2. The J segment lost 10 bases and the V segment lost 4 bases, leaving 5 bases of the junction unmatched. CDR3 length equals 13 residues. Germline CDR1 is SGHDN and CDR2 is FVKESK. The CDR3 DNA reads TGTGCCAGCAGCCGTTTTAGCGGGGGGTCGCAGTATTTT. Its translation is CASSRFSGGSQYF.

The chain carries TRBV7-2 and TRBJ1-5; 9 nucleotides line up with TRBD1. Trimming removed 5 bases from V and 0 bases from J; junction bases left unmatched: 11. This CDR3 is 18 amino acids long. The germline V gene has CDR1 SGHTA and CDR2 FQGNSA. The CDR3 nucleotides are TGTGCCAGCAGCCCTGAAGTGGGACAGGGTTATAGCAATCAGCCCCAGCATTTT. Translating gives CASSPEVGQGYSNQPQHF.

This rearrangement joins TRBV19 to TRBJ1-1; 7 nucleotides line up with TRBD1. V lost 7 bases, J lost 2 bases, and 7 bases stayed unmatched. The germline CDR1 and CDR2 sequences are LNHDA and SQIVND (reference sequence). This CDR3 contains 14 residues. The CDR3 protein is CASTETGLNTEAFF. CDR3 DNA sequence: TGTGCCAGTACCGAGACAGGGCTTAACACTGAAGCTTTCTTT. Full variable domain (missing parts from reference TRBV19 and TRBJ1-1): DGGITQSPKYLFRKEGQNVTLSCEQNLNHDAMYWYRQDPGQGLRLIYYSQIVNDFQKGDIAEGYSVSREKKESFPLTVTSAQKNPTAFYLCASTETGLNTEAFFGQGTRLTVV.

This sequence joins TRBV5-1 and TRBJ2-1; a possible D gene is TRBD1 (6 bases). Trimming shortened V by 1 base and J by 9 bases, and 14 bases separated the two germline ends. The CDR3 runs to 14 residues. Germline V lookup: CDR1 SGHRS, CDR2 YFSETQ. The DNA of the CDR3 is TGCGCCAGCAGCTTGACCAGGGGTAGTGGTGAGCAGTTCTTC. Its translation: CASSLTRGSGEQFF.

The chain joins TRBV30 to TRBJ1-1; maybe TRBD1 (5 bases). The germline gives CDR1 GTSNPN, CDR2 SVGIG (reference sequence). The CDR3 covers 13 residues. The germline V and J ends were trimmed by 3 bases and 4 bases, with 12 bases remaining between them. CDR3 protein: CAWSREGGTEAFF. In DNA, the CDR3 is TGTGCCTGGAGCAGGGAGGGAGGCACTGAAGCTTTCTTT.

CDR3: CATNGFASYNEQFF. The CDR3 DNA sequence: TGTGCCACCAACGGTTTCGCCTCCTACAATGAGCAGTTCTTC. The chain combines TRBV28 with TRBJ2-1; D unresolved. Trimming took off 10 bases at V and 0 bases at J, with 13 bases between the two ends. The CDR3 length is 14 residues. CDR1 is MDHEN, CDR2 SYDVKM, per germline.

The gene calls are TRBV5-1 and TRBJ1-1; tentatively, D is TRBD1 (5 bases). The CDR3 spans 13 residues. Looked up from germline, CDR1 is SGHRS and CDR2 is YFSETQ. The V end was cut by 1 base, the J end by 5 bases, with 9 bases between. The chain's CDR3 is CASSLKGRTEAFF. The DNA of the CDR3 is TGCGCCAGCAGCTTGAAGGGGCGGACTGAAGCTTTCTTT.

This chain connects TRBV27 to TRBJ1-6; TRBD1 agrees at 7 bases. The CDR3 covers 15 residues. J gave up 5 bases and V 3 bases, and 4 bases lay outside the gene matches. Germline loops: CDR1 MNHEY, CDR2 SMNVEV (reference sequence). As DNA, the CDR3 is TGTGCCAGCAGTTTTCGAGGGACAGATAATTCACCCCTCCACTTT. Translation gives CASSFRGTDNSPLHF.

This rearrangement joins TRBV29-1 to TRBJ1-1; D uncertain. The germline gives CDR1 SQVTM, CDR2 ANQGSEA. The CDR3 is made up of 11 amino acids. V shed 5 bases and J shed 1 base, with 5 bases lying between them. The CDR3 region is CSVHRNTEAFF. DNA for the CDR3: TGCAGCGTTCATAGGAACACTGAAGCTTTCTTT.